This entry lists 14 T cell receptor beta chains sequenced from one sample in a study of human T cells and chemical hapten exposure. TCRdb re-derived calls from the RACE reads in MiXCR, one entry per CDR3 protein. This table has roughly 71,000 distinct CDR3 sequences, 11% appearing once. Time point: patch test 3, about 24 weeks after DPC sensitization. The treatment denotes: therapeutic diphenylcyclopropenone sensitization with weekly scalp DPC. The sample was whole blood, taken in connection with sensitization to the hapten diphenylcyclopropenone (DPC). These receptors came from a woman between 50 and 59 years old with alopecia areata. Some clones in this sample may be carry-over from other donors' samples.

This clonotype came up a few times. CDR3 DNA sequence: TGTGCCAGCAGCTTGGGACTCGGACCTGAAGCTTTCTTT. It is translated as CASSLGLGPEAFF. The chain carries TRBV7-9 and TRBJ1-1, with D maybe TRBD1 (5 bases). Germline V gene sequence: CDR1 SEHNR, CDR2 FQNEAQ (reference sequence). V shed 3 bases and J shed 6 bases, with 11 bases lying between them. This CDR3 comprises 13 residues.

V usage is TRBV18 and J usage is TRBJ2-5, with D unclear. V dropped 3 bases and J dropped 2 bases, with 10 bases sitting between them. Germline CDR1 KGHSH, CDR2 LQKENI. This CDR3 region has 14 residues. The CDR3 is CASSPHPRQETQYF. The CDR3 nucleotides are TGTGCCAGCTCACCCCATCCGCGTCAAGAGACCCAGTACTTC.

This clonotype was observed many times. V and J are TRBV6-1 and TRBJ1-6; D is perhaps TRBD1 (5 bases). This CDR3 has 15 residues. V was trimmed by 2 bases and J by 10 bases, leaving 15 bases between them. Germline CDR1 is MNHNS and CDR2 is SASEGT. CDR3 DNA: TGTGCCAGCAGTGAAACCGTGCAGGGAAGATCACCCCTCCACTTT. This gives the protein CASSETVQGRSPLHF.

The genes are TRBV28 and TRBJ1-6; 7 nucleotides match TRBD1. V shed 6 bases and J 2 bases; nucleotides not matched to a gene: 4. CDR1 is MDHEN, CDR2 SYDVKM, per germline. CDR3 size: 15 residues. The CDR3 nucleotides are TGTGCCAGCAGGGACAGGACCGCCTATAATTCACCCCTCCACTTT. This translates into CASRDRTAYNSPLHF.

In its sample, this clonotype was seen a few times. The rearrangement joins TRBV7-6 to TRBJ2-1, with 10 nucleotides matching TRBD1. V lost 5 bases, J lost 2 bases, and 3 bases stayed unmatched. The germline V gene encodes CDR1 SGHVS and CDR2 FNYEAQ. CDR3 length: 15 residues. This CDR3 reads CASSTGTGAYNEQFF. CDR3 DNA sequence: TGTGCCAGCAGCACCGGGACAGGGGCCTACAATGAGCAGTTCTTC.

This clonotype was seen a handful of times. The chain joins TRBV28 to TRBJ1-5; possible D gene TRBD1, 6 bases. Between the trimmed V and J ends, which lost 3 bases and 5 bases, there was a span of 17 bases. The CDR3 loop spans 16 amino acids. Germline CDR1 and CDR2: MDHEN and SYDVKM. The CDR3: CASSLGGRVGYQPQHF. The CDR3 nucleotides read TGTGCCAGCAGTTTGGGGGGGCGGGTAGGATATCAGCCCCAGCATTTT. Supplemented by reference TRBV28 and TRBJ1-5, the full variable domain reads DVKVTQSSRYLVKRTGEKVFLECVQDMDHENMFWYRQDPGLGLRLIYFSYDVKMKEKGDIPEGYSVSREKKERFSLILESASTNQTSMYLCASSLGGRVGYQPQHFGDGTRLSIL.

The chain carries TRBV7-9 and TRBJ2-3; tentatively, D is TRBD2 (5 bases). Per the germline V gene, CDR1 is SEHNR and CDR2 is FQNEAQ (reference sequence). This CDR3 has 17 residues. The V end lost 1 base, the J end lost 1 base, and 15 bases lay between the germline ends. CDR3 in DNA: TGTGCCAGCAGCTTAGTTTCCCGACTAAAAGGCACAGATACGCAGTATTTT. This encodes CASSLVSRLKGTDTQYF. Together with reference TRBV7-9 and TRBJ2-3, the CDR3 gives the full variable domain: DTGVSQNPRHKITKRGQNVTFRCDPISEHNRLYWYRQTLGQGPEFLTYFQNEAQLEKSRLLSDRFSAERPKGSFSTLEIQRTEQGDSAMYLCASSLVSRLKGTDTQYFGPGTRLTVL.

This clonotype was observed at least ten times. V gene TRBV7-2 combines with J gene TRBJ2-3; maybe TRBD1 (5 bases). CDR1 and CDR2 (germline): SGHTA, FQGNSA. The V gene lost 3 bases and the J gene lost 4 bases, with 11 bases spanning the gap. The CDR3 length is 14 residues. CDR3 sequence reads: CASSFGAGADTQYF. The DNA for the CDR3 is TGTGCCAGCAGCTTTGGGGCCGGCGCAGATACGCAGTATTTT.

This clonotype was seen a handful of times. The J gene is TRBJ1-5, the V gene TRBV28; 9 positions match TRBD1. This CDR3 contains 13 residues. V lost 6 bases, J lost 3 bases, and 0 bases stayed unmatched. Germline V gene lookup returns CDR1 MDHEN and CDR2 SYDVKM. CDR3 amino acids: CASRQGANQPQHF. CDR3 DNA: TGTGCCAGCAGACAGGGGGCCAATCAGCCCCAGCATTTT.

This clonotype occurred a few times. The CDR3, as DNA: TGTGCCAGCTCACCACCTCGAATCCAAGAGACCCAGTACTTC. Translating gives CASSPPRIQETQYF. V usage is TRBV18 and J usage is TRBJ2-5; D call uncertain. With 0 bases removed from V and 1 base from J, the gap between germline ends came to 6 bases. This CDR3 comprises 14 residues. The germline V gene has CDR1 KGHSH and CDR2 LQKENI.

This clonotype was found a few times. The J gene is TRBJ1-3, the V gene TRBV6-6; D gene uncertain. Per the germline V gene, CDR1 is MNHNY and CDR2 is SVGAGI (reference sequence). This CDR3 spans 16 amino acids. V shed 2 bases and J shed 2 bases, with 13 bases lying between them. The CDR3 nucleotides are TGTGCCAGCAGTTACGATAGGGTTGGAACTGGAAACACCATATATTTT. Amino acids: CASSYDRVGTGNTIYF.

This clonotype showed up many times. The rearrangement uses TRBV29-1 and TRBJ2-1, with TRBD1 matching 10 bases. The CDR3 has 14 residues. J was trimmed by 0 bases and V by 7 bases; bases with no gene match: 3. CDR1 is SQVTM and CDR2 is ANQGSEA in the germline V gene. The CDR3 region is CSAGDRGSYNEQFF. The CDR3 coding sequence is TGCAGCGCTGGGGACAGGGGCTCCTACAATGAGCAGTTCTTC.

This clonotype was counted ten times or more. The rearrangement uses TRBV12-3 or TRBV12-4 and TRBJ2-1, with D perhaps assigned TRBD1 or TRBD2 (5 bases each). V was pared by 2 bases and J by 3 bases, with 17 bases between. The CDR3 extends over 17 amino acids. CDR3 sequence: CASSLSVGWGNYNEQFF. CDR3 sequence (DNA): TGTGCCAGCAGTTTATCAGTGGGGTGGGGGAACTACAATGAGCAGTTCTTC.

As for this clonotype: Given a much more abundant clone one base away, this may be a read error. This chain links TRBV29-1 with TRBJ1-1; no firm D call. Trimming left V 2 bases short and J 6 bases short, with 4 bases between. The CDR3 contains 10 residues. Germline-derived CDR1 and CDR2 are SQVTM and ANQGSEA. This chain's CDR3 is CSVEYAEAFF. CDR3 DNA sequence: TGCAGCGTTGAATACGCTGAAGCTTTCTTT.